These T cell receptor beta chains were read from a single sample in a study of blood T cell repertoires in COVID-19. Produced via immunoSEQ multiplex PCR; TCRdb's table is partial and in-frame only. The table records 350,000 to 400,000 clones, nearly 90% of them present only once. The sequenced sample consisted of peripheral blood. These receptors were obtained from a man aged 18 to 30 with active or convalescent COVID-19. CDR3s include the opening cysteine and the closing phenylalanine or tryptophan. The D gene is left open where the match is weak. Size is omitted from some rows. Given values are once, few, many or a class for expanded clones.

>TRBV6-2/TRBV6-3|.|.|TRBJ2-7|14
CASSYNGGAYEQYF
TGTGCCAGCAGTTACAACGGTGGAGCCTACGAGCAGTACTTC
>TRBV19|.|.|TRBJ2-5|15
CASSITGDFQETQYF
TGTGCCAGTAGTATCACCGGGGACTTCCAAGAGACCCAGTACTTC
>TRBV5-1|.|.|TRBJ1-4|13
CASSFDISEKLFF
TGCGCCAGCAGCTTTGATATTAGTGAAAAACTGTTTTTT
>TRBV14|TRBD1|.|TRBJ1-5|16
CASSQERGQGGQPQHF
TGTGCCAGCAGCCAAGAAAGGGGACAGGGGGGCCAGCCCCAGCATTTT
>TRBV7-6|.|.|TRBJ1-1|15
CASSLLPGMNTEAFF
TGTGCCAGCAGCTTATTACCAGGGATGAACACTGAAGCTTTCTTT
>TRBV3-1/TRBV3-2|TRBD2|.|TRBJ2-1|15
CASSQTSGRFNEQFF
TGTGCCAGCAGCCAAACTAGCGGTAGGTTCAATGAGCAGTTCTTC
>TRBV3-1/TRBV3-2|TRBD2|few|TRBJ2-1|17
CASSVRLASFWDNEQFF
TGTGCCAGCAGTGTCAGACTAGCGAGCTTCTGGGACAATGAGCAGTTCTTC
>TRBV27|TRBD1|.|TRBJ2-2|15
CASSSGGFITGELFF
TGTGCCAGCAGTTCAGGGGGTTTTATCACCGGGGAGCTGTTTTTT
>TRBV2|TRBD2|.|TRBJ2-2|15
CATRRLAGNTGELFF
TGTGCCACCCGAAGGCTAGCGGGAAACACCGGGGAGCTGTTTTTT
>TRBV6-2/TRBV6-3|.|.|TRBJ1-1|13
CASSYLRGTEAFF
TGTGCCAGCAGTTACCTTCGGGGTACTGAAGCTTTCTTT
>TRBV5-1|TRBD2|once|TRBJ2-3|15
CASSLYGREADTQYF
TGCGCCAGCAGCTTGTATGGGCGGGAGGCGGATACGCAGTATTTT
>TRBV10-3|TRBD1|.|TRBJ1-4|14
CAISESGGNEKLFF
TGTGCCATCAGTGAGTCAGGGGGCAATGAAAAACTGTTTTTT
>TRBV25-1|.|.|TRBJ1-3|16
CASSDSRGGAGNTIYF
TGTGCCAGCAGTGACTCCCGGGGGGGGGCTGGAAACACCATATATTTT
>TRBV3-1/TRBV3-2|.|.|TRBJ1-5|13
CASSHGGGQPQHF
TGTGCCAGCAGCCATGGAGGAGGGCAGCCCCAGCATTTT
>TRBV11-2|TRBD1|.|TRBJ2-1|14
CASSYRGRGNEQFF
TGTGCCAGCAGCTACAGGGGGCGGGGCAATGAGCAGTTCTTC
>TRBV11-2|TRBD1|.|TRBJ1-1|16
CASSLERGRGRTEAFF
TGTGCCAGCAGCTTAGAACGGGGCAGGGGGCGGACTGAAGCTTTCTTT
>TRBV6-4|TRBD2|.|TRBJ2-3|16
CASSDSSSGFTDTQYF
TGTGCCAGCAGTGACTCGTCTAGCGGATTCACAGATACGCAGTATTTT
>TRBV28|.|.|TRBJ1-2|13
CASSLGAGFGYTF
TGTGCCAGCAGTTTAGGAGCTGGGTTTGGCTACACCTTC
>TRBV24-1|.|once|TRBJ1-1|15
CATSEEGRGWTEAFF
TGTGCCACCAGTGAAGAGGGCCGGGGGTGGACTGAAGCTTTCTTT
>TRBV7-9|.|.|TRBJ2-7|15
CASSTAGLSVGEQYF
TGTGCCAGCAGCACGGCAGGGCTTTCGGTTGGCGAGCAGTACTTC
>TRBV5-1|.|.|TRBJ1-1|12
CASSGAWTEAFF
TGCGCCAGCAGTGGAGCTTGGACTGAAGCTTTCTTT
>TRBV27|TRBD1|.|TRBJ2-6|18
CASSPLRDRTSGANVLTF
TGTGCCAGCAGTCCCCTCCGGGACAGAACCTCTGGGGCCAACGTCCTGACTTTC
>TRBV28|TRBD1|.|TRBJ2-7|16
CASSLPGQGNPLEQYF
TGTGCCAGCAGCTTACCCGGACAGGGCAATCCTTTGGAGCAGTACTTC